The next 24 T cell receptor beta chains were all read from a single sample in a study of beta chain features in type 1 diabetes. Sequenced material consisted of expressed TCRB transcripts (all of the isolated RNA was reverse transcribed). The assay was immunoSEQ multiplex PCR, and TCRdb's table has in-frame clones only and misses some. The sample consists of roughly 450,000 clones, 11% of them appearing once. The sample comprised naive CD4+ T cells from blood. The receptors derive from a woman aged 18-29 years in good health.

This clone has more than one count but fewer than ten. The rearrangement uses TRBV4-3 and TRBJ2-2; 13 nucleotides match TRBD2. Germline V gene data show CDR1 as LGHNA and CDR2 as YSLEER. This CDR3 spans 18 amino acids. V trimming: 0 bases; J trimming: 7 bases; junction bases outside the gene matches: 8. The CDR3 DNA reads TGCGCCAGCAGCCAAGATGGTGGACTAGCGGGAGCTAACGGGGAGCTGTTTTTT. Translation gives CASSQDGGLAGANGELFF.

The DNA for the CDR3 is TGTGCCAGCAGCTCGGGAGTTGAGCAGTTCTTC. Protein: CASSSGVEQFF. The V gene is TRBV6-6, the J gene TRBJ2-1; tentative D call: TRBD2 (6 bases). This CDR3 is 11 amino acids long. Trimming shortened V by 6 bases and J by 9 bases, and 9 bases separated the two germline ends. CDR1 is MNHNY and CDR2 is SVGAGI in the germline V gene (reference sequence).

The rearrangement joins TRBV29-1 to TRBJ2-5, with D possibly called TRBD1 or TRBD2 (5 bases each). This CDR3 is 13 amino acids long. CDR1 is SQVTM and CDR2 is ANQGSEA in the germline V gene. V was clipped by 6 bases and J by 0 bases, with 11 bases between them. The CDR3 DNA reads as TGCAGCGTCTGGGGACGGGACCAAGAGACCCAGTACTTC. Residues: CSVWGRDQETQYF.

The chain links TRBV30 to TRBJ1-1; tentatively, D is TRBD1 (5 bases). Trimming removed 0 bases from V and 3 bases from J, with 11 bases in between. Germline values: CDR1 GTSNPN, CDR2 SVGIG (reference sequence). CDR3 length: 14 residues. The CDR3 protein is CAWSVAGWDTEAFF. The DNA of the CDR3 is TGTGCCTGGAGTGTAGCAGGGTGGGACACTGAAGCTTTCTTT.

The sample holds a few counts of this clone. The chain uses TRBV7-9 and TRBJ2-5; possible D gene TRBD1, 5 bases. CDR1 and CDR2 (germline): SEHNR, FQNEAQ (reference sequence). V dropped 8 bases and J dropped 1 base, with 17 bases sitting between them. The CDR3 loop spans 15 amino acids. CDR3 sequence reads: CASFTLNGAQETQYF. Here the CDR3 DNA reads TGTGCCAGCTTCACCCTAAATGGGGCCCAAGAGACCCAGTACTTC.

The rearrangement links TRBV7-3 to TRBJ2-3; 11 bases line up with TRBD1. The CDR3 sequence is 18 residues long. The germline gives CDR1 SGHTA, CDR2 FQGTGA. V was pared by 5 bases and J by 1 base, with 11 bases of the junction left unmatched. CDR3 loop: CASSLNPRTGGRTDTQYF. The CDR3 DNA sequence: TGTGCCAGCAGCCTAAACCCTAGGACAGGGGGCCGCACAGATACGCAGTATTTT.

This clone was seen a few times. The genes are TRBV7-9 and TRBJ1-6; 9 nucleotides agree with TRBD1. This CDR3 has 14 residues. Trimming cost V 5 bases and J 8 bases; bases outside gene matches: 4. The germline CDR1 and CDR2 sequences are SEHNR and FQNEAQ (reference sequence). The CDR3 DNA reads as TGTGCCAGCAGCCCTGGGACAGGGTATTCACCCCTCCACTTT. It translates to CASSPGTGYSPLHF.

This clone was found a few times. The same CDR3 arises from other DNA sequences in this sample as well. The CDR3 DNA sequence: TGTGCCAGCAGCGTAGAAGGGACTTACAATGAGCAGTTCTTC. It is translated as CASSVEGTYNEQFF. The V call is TRBV9, the J call TRBJ2-1; tentative D call: TRBD2 (6 bases). Germline CDR1 and CDR2: SGDLS and YYNGEE. The ends were cut back, 0 bases at V and 4 bases at J, with 8 bases in the middle. The CDR3 has 14 residues.

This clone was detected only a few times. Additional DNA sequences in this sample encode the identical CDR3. The CDR3 sequence is CASSVGQQETQYF. CDR3 sequence (DNA): TGTGCCAGCAGTGTGGGACAGCAAGAGACCCAGTACTTC. The genes are TRBV2 and TRBJ2-5, with 7 bases lining up with TRBD1. The CDR3 totals 13 residues. V gave up 4 bases and J gave up 2 bases; unmatched junction bases: 1. In germline, CDR1 is SNHLY, CDR2 FYNNEI.

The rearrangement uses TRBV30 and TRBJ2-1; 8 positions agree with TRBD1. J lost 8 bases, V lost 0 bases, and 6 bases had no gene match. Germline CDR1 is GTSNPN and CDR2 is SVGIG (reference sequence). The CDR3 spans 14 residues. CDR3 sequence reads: CAWSVSGGMYEQFF. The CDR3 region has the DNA TGTGCCTGGAGTGTATCAGGGGGCATGTATGAGCAGTTCTTC.

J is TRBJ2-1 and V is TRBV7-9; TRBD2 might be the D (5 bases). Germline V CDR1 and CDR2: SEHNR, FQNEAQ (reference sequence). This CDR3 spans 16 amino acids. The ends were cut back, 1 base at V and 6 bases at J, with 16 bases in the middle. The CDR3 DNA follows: TGTGCCAGCAGCTTAGGGATACATGGCCGGGGCAATGAGCAGTTCTTC. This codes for CASSLGIHGRGNEQFF.

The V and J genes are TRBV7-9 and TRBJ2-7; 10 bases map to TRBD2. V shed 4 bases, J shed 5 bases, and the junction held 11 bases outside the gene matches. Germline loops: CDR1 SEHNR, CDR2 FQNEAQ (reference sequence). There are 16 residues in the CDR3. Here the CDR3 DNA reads TGTGCCAGCAGCTCGCCCCCTAGCGGGAGTAGGAACGAGCAGTACTTC. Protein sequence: CASSSPPSGSRNEQYF.

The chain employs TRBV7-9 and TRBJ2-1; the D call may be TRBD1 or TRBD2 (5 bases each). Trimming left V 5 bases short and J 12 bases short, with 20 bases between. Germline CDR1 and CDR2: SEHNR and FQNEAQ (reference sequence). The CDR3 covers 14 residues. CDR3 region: CASSPGTDNEVQFF. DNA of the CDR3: TGTGCCAGCAGCCCCGGGACGGACAATGAAGTGCAGTTCTTC.

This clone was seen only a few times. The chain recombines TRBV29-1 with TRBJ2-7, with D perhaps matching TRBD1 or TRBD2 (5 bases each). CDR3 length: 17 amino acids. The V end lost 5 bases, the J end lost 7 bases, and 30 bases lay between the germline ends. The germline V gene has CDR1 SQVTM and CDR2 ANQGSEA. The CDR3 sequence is CSVRARNPQGPPLEQYF. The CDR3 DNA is TGCAGCGTTAGAGCTCGGAATCCTCAGGGACCTCCTTTGGAGCAGTACTTC.

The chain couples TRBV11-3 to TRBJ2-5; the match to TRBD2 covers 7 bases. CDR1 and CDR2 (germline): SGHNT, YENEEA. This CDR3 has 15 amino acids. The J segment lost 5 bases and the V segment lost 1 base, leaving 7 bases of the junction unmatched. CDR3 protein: CASSLGSGLKETQYF. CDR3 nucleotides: TGTGCCAGCAGCTTAGGGTCGGGACTAAAGGAGACCCAGTACTTC. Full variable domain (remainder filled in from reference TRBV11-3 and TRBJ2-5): EAGVVQSPRYKIIEKKQPVAFWCNPISGHNTLYWYLQNLGQGPELLIRYENEEAVDDSQLPKDRFSAERLKGVDSTLKIQPAELGDSAVYLCASSLGSGLKETQYFGPGTRLLVL.

As DNA, the CDR3 is TGTGCCAGCAGCCAAGACCAAGCGGGAGTCCGCTCCGGGGAGCTGTTTTTT. It yields the protein CASSQDQAGVRSGELFF. The chain combines TRBV14 with TRBJ2-2, with TRBD2 identical over 8 bases. J lost 6 bases, V lost 0 bases, and 9 bases had no gene match. This CDR3 is built from 17 residues. The V gene's germline CDR1 is SGHDN and CDR2 FVKESK.

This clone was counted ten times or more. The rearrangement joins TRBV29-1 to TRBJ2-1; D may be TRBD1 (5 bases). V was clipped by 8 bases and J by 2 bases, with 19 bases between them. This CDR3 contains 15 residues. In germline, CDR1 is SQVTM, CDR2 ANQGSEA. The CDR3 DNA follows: TGCAGCTTTTACAACAGACAGCGTGCCTACAATGAGCAGTTCTTC. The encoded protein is CSFYNRQRAYNEQFF.

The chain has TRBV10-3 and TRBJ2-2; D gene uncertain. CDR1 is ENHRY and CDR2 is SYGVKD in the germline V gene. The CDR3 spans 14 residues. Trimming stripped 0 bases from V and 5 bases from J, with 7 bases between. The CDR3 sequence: CAISESLLTGELFF. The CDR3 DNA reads TGTGCCATCAGTGAGTCGTTGCTAACCGGGGAGCTGTTTTTT.

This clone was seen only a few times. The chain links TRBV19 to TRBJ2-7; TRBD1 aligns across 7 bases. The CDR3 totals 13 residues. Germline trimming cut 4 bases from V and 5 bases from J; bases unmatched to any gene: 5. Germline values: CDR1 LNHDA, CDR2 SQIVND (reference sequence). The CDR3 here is CASSRTGDHEQYV. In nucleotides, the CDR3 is TGTGCCAGTAGTAGAACAGGGGACCACGAGCAGTACGTC.

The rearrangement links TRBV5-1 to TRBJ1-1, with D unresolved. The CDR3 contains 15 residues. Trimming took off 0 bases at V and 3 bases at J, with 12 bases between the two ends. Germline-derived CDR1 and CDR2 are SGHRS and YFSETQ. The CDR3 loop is CASSLGGNGYTEAFF. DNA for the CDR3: TGCGCCAGCAGCTTGGGAGGGAATGGTTACACTGAAGCTTTCTTT.

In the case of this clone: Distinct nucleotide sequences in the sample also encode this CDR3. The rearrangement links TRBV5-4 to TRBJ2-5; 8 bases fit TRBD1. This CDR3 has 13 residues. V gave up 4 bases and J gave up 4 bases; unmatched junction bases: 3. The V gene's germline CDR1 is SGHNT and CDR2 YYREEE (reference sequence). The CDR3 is CASSLTGGETQYF. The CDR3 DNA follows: TGTGCCAGCAGCCTCACAGGGGGAGAGACCCAGTACTTC. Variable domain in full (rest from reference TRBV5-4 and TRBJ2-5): ETGVTQSPTHLIKTRGQQVTLRCSSQSGHNTVSWYQQALGQGPQFIFQYYREEENGRGNFPPRFSGLQFPNYSSELNVNALELDDSALYLCASSLTGGETQYFGPGTRLLVL.

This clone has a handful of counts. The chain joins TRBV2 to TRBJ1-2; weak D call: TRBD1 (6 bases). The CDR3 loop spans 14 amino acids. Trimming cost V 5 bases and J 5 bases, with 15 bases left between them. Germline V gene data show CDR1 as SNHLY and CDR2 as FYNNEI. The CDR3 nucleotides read TGTGCCAGCAGTTTCAACAGGGTGGAATATGGCTACACCTTC. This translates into CASSFNRVEYGYTF.

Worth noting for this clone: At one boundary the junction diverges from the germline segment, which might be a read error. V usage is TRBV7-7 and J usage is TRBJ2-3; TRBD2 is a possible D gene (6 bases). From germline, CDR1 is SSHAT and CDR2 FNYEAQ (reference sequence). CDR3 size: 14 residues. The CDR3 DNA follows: TGTGCTAGCAGCTTAGGAGGGGTCGCAGATACGCAGTATTTT. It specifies CASSLGGVADTQYF.

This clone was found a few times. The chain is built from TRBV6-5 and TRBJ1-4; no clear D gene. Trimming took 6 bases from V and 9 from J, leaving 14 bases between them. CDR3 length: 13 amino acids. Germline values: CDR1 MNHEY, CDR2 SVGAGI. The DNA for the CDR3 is TGTGCCAGCAGCGGACTTATGGGGAAAAAACTGTTTTTT. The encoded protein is CASSGLMGKKLFF.